One sample yielded the 21 T cell receptor beta chains listed below, sequenced in a study of CD4 T cells in relation to SARS-CoV-2 and coronaviruses. CD4+ T cells from unexposed donors were obtained before the COVID-19 pandemic (2011-2018). Isolation of CD4+ T cells took place after approximately 10 days in culture. Some clones are missing from TCRdb's copy, which holds only in-frame ones; the method was immunoSEQ multiplex PCR. The table shows approximately 24,000 clones, with 75% occurring only once. Their specific antigens are unknown. The sequencing sample was made of CD4+ T cells from PBMCs, cultured in vitro. All receptors come from a human donor in good health.

The V gene is TRBV4-3, the J gene TRBJ2-3; D tentatively fits TRBD1 or TRBD2 (7 bases each). The CDR3 sequence is 16 residues long. The ends were cut back, 5 bases at V and 5 bases at J, with 20 bases in the middle. The germline V gene has CDR1 LGHNA and CDR2 YSLEER. CDR3 nucleotide sequence: TGCGCCAGCAGCGACCAGGGGGGGCCTAGGGGAGATACGCAGTATTTT. Amino acid sequence: CASSDQGGPRGDTQYF.

The chain joins TRBV2 to TRBJ2-7, with a weak D call TRBD2 (6 bases). The CDR3 extends over 12 amino acids. Deletions cut 3 bases from V and 4 bases from J, with 7 bases between. The germline CDR1 and CDR2 sequences are SNHLY and FYNNEI. The CDR3 DNA reads as TGTGCCAGCAGTGACGGGGGATACGAGCAGTACTTC. Translating it yields CASSDGGYEQYF.

The chain has TRBV5-1 and TRBJ2-7, with TRBD1 matching 7 bases. CDR1 is SGHRS and CDR2 is YFSETQ in the germline V gene. The trim removed 0 bases at V and 9 bases at J, leaving 6 bases unmatched. This CDR3 is 13 amino acids long. As DNA, the CDR3 is TGCGCCAGCAGCTTGGGGGGGACAGCCCCGCAGTACTTC. It is translated as CASSLGGTAPQYF.

This rearrangement joins TRBV7-6 to TRBJ2-2, with unresolved D. Trimming shortened V by 0 bases and J by 3 bases, and 8 bases separated the two germline ends. The V gene's germline CDR1 is SGHVS and CDR2 FNYEAQ. This CDR3 is built from 15 residues. In DNA form, the CDR3 reads TGTGCCAGCAGCTTAGCGACCCAGCACACCGGGGAGCTGTTTTTT. This translates into CASSLATQHTGELFF.

The gene calls are TRBV5-1 and TRBJ2-3, with a weak D call TRBD2 (6 bases). The CDR3 sequence is 16 residues long. V shed 0 bases and J shed 0 bases, with 11 bases lying between them. Germline CDR1 SGHRS, CDR2 YFSETQ. The CDR3 loop is CASSLVTGTSTDTQYF. CDR3 DNA sequence: TGCGCCAGCAGCTTGGTTACCGGGACTAGCACAGATACGCAGTATTTT. Complete variable domain (other parts from reference TRBV5-1 and TRBJ2-3): KAGVTQTPRYLIKTRGQQVTLSCSPISGHRSVSWYQQTPGQGLQFLFEYFSETQRNKGNFPGRFSGRQFSNSRSEMNVSTLELGDSALYLCASSLVTGTSTDTQYFGPGTRLTVL.

V usage is TRBV19 and J usage is TRBJ2-7; 8 bases match TRBD2. In germline, CDR1 is LNHDA, CDR2 SQIVND (reference sequence). The V gene end was trimmed by 0 bases and the J gene end by 0 bases; junction bases not matched to a gene: 10. CDR3 length: 18 amino acids. Here the CDR3 reads CASSIEAFSGSHSYEQYF. As DNA, the CDR3 is TGTGCCAGTAGTATAGAGGCCTTCAGCGGGAGCCACTCCTACGAGCAGTACTTC.

The V gene is TRBV3-1 (or the pseudogene TRBV3-2), the J gene TRBJ1-1, with D tentatively TRBD1 (5 bases). The V and J ends lost 0 bases and 10 bases respectively, with 18 bases between them. Germline-derived CDR1 and CDR2 are LGHDT and YNNKEL (reference sequence). This CDR3 comprises 15 residues. CDR3 DNA sequence: TGTGCCAGCAGCCAAGATAGATCCAGGGCCGGGGGAGCTTTCTTT. This translates into CASSQDRSRAGGAFF.

This CDR3 reads CASSRQGGYEQYF. The CDR3 bases are TGTGCCAGCAGCCGACAGGGTGGCTACGAGCAGTACTTC. J is TRBJ2-7 and V is TRBV7-3; TRBD1 agrees at 7 bases. The junction had 4 bases not matched to a gene; V was cut back by 5 bases and J by 3 bases. This CDR3 contains 13 residues. Germline assignment: CDR1 SGHTA and CDR2 FQGTGA.

The chain carries TRBV5-1 and TRBJ2-7; a possible D gene is TRBD1 (5 bases). In germline, CDR1 is SGHRS, CDR2 YFSETQ. This CDR3 has 14 amino acids. Between the trimmed V and J ends, which lost 4 bases and 3 bases, there was a span of 14 bases. CDR3 in amino acids: CASSIGQWGYEQYF. CDR3 nucleotide sequence: TGCGCCAGCAGCATTGGACAATGGGGCTACGAGCAGTACTTC.

The V and J genes are TRBV7-8 and TRBJ2-7; 11 bases are shared with TRBD2. The CDR3 sequence is 17 residues long. Trimming cost V 3 bases and J 6 bases; bases outside gene matches: 13. Germline V gene lookup returns CDR1 SGHVS and CDR2 FQNEAQ. CDR3 amino acids: CASSFLSGRAQGGEQYF. The CDR3 DNA reads TGTGCCAGCAGCTTTCTTAGCGGGAGGGCCCAGGGGGGCGAGCAGTACTTC.

This chain links TRBV7-2 with TRBJ2-7, with 8 bases fitting TRBD2. The CDR3 spans 15 residues. CDR1 and CDR2 from the germline V gene are SGHTA and FQGNSA. V was pared by 0 bases and J by 3 bases, with 4 bases of the junction left unmatched. The CDR3 spells CASSLAPLADYEQYF. The CDR3 region has the DNA TGTGCCAGCAGCTTAGCGCCACTAGCGGACTACGAGCAGTACTTC.

The CDR3 coding sequence is TGTGCCAGCATCCCGGGACAGGGCAATCAGCCCCAGCATTTT. Its translation: CASIPGQGNQPQHF. The chain links TRBV6-6 to TRBJ1-5; TRBD1 aligns across 8 bases. The CDR3 has 14 residues. V lost 7 bases to trimming and J lost 2 bases; unmatched junction nucleotides: 4. The germline V gene has CDR1 MNHNY and CDR2 SVGAGI (reference sequence).

This chain joins TRBV6-6 and TRBJ1-1; no definite D call. Germline lookup yields CDR1 MNHNY and CDR2 SVGAGI (reference sequence). V lost 2 bases and J lost 4, with 11 bases in between. The CDR3 covers 14 residues. In nucleotides, the CDR3 is TGTGCCAGCAGTTACCCAGGAACCGGCACTGAAGCTTTCTTT. Translated, it gives CASSYPGTGTEAFF.

The V call is TRBV5-1, the J call TRBJ1-3; no firm D call. This CDR3 is 16 amino acids long. Trimming left V 4 bases short and J 0 bases short, with 14 bases between. Germline CDR1 and CDR2: SGHRS and YFSETQ. CDR3: CASSPQIGFSGNTIYF. The CDR3 bases are TGCGCCAGCAGCCCCCAAATTGGATTCTCTGGAAACACCATATATTTT.

The gene calls are TRBV11-2 and TRBJ2-7, with a possible D match to TRBD2 (7 bases). Germline CDR1 and CDR2: SGHAT and FQNNGV. Trimming stripped 4 bases from V and 6 bases from J, with 16 bases between. The CDR3 is made up of 14 amino acids. CDR3 nucleotide sequence: TGTGCCAGCAGCTCCCTAGCCGGGGGGCTCGAGCAGTACTTC. It encodes CASSSLAGGLEQYF.

This clone appeared once. This rearrangement joins TRBV6-5 to TRBJ1-3; D unresolved. The CDR3 contains 12 residues. Germline V gene data show CDR1 as MNHEY and CDR2 as SVGAGI. The ends were cut back, 3 bases at V and 6 bases at J, with 6 bases in the middle. The CDR3 bases are TGTGCCAGCAGTTATCAAGAAAACACCATATATTTT. It encodes CASSYQENTIYF.

In this sample, this clone turned up a few times. The rearrangement links TRBV23-1 to TRBJ2-2; D gene uncertain. TRBV23-1 is an ORF; its function is uncertain. There are 14 residues in the CDR3. Trimming cost V 5 bases and J 7 bases, with 14 bases left between them. The CDR3 bases are TGCGCCAGCAGTTTCCCAGAAAAGGGCGGGGAGCTGTTTTTT. The encoded protein is CASSFPEKGGELFF.

This chain uses TRBV6-5 with TRBJ1-5; no firm D call. This CDR3 has 14 residues. The V end lost 5 bases, the J end lost 3 bases, and 11 bases lay between the germline ends. The germline gives CDR1 MNHEY, CDR2 SVGAGI. The CDR3 DNA reads TGTGCCAGCAGTCGAACAGAGACCAATCAGCCCCAGCATTTT. It codes for CASSRTETNQPQHF.

V and J are TRBV11-2 and TRBJ1-1; 10 bases are shared with TRBD1. Losses at the gene ends were 5 bases for V and 4 bases for J; bases not matched to a gene: 7. This CDR3 has 15 residues. Germline V gene sequence: CDR1 SGHAT, CDR2 FQNNGV. This chain's CDR3 is CASSPRDRGLTEAFF. As DNA, the CDR3 is TGTGCCAGCAGCCCCCGGGACAGGGGACTCACTGAAGCTTTCTTT.

CDR3 bases: TGTGCCAGCAGCAACAGCGGGAGGGTGGATACGCAGTATTTT. Translation: CASSNSGRVDTQYF. The chain joins TRBV7-2 to TRBJ2-3, with 10 nucleotides matching TRBD2. The CDR3 contains 14 residues. Germline values: CDR1 SGHTA, CDR2 FQGNSA. V shed 5 bases, J shed 6 bases, and the junction held 5 bases outside the gene matches.

The J gene is TRBJ2-7, the V gene TRBV6-1; D ambiguous. V lost 5 bases and J lost 4, with 9 bases in between. Germline V CDR1 and CDR2: MNHNS, SASEGT. The CDR3 contains 12 residues. CDR3 protein: CASSSSTYEQYF. CDR3 DNA sequence: TGTGCCAGCAGTTCCAGCACGTACGAGCAGTACTTC.